This passage covers 5 T cell receptor beta chains from one sample sequenced in a study of blood T cell repertoires in COVID-19. Using immunoSEQ multiplex PCR, the repertoire was profiled, and TCRdb retains in-frame clones only, with some absent. The sample has under 350,000 clones, roughly 89% seen once. The material sequenced was PBMCs or T cells enriched from blood (not recorded which). These TCRs come from a woman aged 35 to 49 who had recovered from COVID-19.

Written as DNA, the CDR3 is TGTGCCAGCTCACCAGCGGGAGGAGCGTCCTACGAGCAGTACTTC. It yields the protein CASSPAGGASYEQYF. The chain couples TRBV18 to TRBJ2-7, with 8 bases lining up with TRBD2. This CDR3 region has 15 residues. After removal of 2 bases from V and 1 base from J, the junction contained 4 bases not matched to a gene. CDR1 KGHSH and CDR2 LQKENI come from the germline V gene.

This clone was counted a single time. The same CDR3 also results from other DNA sequences found in this sample. The chain uses TRBV5-1 and TRBJ2-1, with 14 bases fitting TRBD2. CDR1 is SGHRS, CDR2 YFSETQ, per germline. CDR3 size: 17 residues. J lost 1 base, V lost 5 bases, and 5 bases had no gene match. In DNA, the CDR3 is TGCGCCAGCAGTCCGGGACTAGCGGGAGCGTCCTACAATGAGCAGTTCTTC. As protein: CASSPGLAGASYNEQFF. The entire variable domain, with the rest obtained from reference TRBV5-1 and TRBJ2-1, is as follows: KAGVTQTPRYLIKTRGQQVTLSCSPISGHRSVSWYQQTPGQGLQFLFEYFSETQRNKGNFPGRFSGRQFSNSRSEMNVSTLELGDSALYLCASSPGLAGASYNEQFFGPGTRLTVL.

The genes are TRBV19 and TRBJ2-1, with D perhaps TRBD1 (6 bases). Germline values: CDR1 LNHDA, CDR2 SQIVND (reference sequence). V lost 6 bases, J lost 4 bases, and 16 bases lay in between. The CDR3 is made up of 15 amino acids. Written as DNA, the CDR3 is TGTGCCAGTAGACCAATCAGGGGAACTTACAATGAGCAGTTCTTC. This encodes CASRPIRGTYNEQFF. Variable domain in full (rest from reference TRBV19 and TRBJ2-1): DGGITQSPKYLFRKEGQNVTLSCEQNLNHDAMYWYRQDPGQGLRLIYYSQIVNDFQKGDIAEGYSVSREKKESFPLTVTSAQKNPTAFYLCASRPIRGTYNEQFFGPGTRLTVL.

V is TRBV19 and J is TRBJ2-1, with 9 bases fitting TRBD2. The CDR3 is 16 amino acids. CDR1 LNHDA and CDR2 SQIVND come from the germline V gene (reference sequence). The trim removed 5 bases at V and 0 bases at J, leaving 5 bases unmatched. The DNA of the CDR3 is TGTGCCAGTAGTCGTAGCGGGAGTGGCTCCTACAATGAGCAGTTCTTC. It yields the protein CASSRSGSGSYNEQFF. Looking up the rest from reference TRBV19 and TRBJ2-1 gives the full variable domain: DGGITQSPKYLFRKEGQNVTLSCEQNLNHDAMYWYRQDPGQGLRLIYYSQIVNDFQKGDIAEGYSVSREKKESFPLTVTSAQKNPTAFYLCASSRSGSGSYNEQFFGPGTRLTVL.

The chain employs TRBV3-1 (or the pseudogene TRBV3-2) and TRBJ2-1, with TRBD1 as a possible D gene (5 bases). The germline V gene has CDR1 LGHDT and CDR2 YNNKEL (reference sequence). The V gene lost 8 bases and the J gene lost 2 bases, with 16 bases spanning the gap. The CDR3 is 15 amino acids. Here the CDR3 DNA reads TGTGCCAGCGGCTCTTACAGGCGCACCTACAATGAGCAGTTCTTC. This encodes CASGSYRRTYNEQFF.